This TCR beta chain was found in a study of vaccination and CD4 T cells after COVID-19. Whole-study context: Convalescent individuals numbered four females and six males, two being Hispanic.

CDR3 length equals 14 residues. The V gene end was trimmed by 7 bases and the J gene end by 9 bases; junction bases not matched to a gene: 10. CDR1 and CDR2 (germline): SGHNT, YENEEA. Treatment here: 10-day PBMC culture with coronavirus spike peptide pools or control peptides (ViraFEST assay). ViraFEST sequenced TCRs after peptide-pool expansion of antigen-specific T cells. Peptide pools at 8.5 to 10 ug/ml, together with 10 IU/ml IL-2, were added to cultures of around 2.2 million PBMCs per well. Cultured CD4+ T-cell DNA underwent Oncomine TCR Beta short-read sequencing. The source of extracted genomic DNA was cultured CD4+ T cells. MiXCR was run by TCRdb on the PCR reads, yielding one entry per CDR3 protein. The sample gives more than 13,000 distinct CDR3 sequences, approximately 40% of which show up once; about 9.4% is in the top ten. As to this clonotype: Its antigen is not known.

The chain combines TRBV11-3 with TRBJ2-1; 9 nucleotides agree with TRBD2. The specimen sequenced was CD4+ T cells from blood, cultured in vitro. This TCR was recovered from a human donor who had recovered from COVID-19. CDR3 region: CASMISGSRGEQFF. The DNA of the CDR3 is TGTGCCAGCATGATTAGCGGGAGCAGGGGTGAGCAGTTCTTC.